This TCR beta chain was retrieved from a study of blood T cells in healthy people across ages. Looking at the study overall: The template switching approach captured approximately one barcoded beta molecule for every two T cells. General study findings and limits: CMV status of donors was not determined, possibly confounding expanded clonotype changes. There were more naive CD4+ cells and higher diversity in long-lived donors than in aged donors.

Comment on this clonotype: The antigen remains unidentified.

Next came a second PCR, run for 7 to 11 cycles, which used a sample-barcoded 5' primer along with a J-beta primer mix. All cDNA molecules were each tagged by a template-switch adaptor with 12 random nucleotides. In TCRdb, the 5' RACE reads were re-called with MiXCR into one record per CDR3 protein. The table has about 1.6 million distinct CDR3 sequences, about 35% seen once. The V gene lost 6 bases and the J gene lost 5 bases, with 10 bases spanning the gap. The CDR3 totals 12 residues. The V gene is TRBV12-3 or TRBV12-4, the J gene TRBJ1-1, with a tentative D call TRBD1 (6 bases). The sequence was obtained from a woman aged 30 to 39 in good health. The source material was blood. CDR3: CASRQGLTEAFF. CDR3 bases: TGTGCCAGCAGGCAGGGGTTGACTGAAGCTTTCTTT.